The 32 T cell receptor beta chains below all came from one sample that was sequenced in a study of response to subunit inactivated influenza vaccine. TCRdb reprocessed the RT-PCR reads via MiXCR and lists one record per CDR3 protein. The table lists under 750,000 distinct CDR3 sequences, 12% of them singletons, with around 9.6% in the top ten. The source was PBMCs from blood, collected on the day of vaccination. Receptors originate from a middle-aged man who received an inactivated influenza vaccine.

V gene TRBV21-1 combines with J gene TRBJ2-3. TRBV21-1 has pseudogene status. This CDR3 is built from 16 residues. The CDR3 bases are TGTGCCAGCAGCAAAGGATCCGGCGGAAGCACAGATACGCAGTATTTT. Its protein is CASSKGSGGSTDTQYF.

This clonotype appeared a few times. The chain uses TRBV24-1 and TRBJ2-6; D gene unclear. Trimming took 3 bases from V and 1 from J, leaving 6 bases between them. Germline CDR1 KGHDR, CDR2 SFDVKD. This CDR3 spans 15 amino acids. For the CDR3, the DNA is TGTGCCACCAGTGATGAAGGGTCTGGGGCCAACGTCCTGACTTTC. As protein: CATSDEGSGANVLTF.

This clonotype was seen repeatedly, ten times or more. The rearrangement uses TRBV20-1 and TRBJ2-7; tentatively, D is TRBD1 (5 bases). Germline-derived CDR1 and CDR2 are DFQATT and SNEGSKA (reference sequence). The CDR3 covers 15 residues. Trimming stripped 2 bases from V and 4 bases from J, with 18 bases between. The CDR3 DNA reads TGCAGTGCTAGACCCCCGAAGACGCCAGGGTACGAGCAGTACTTC. This sequence encodes CSARPPKTPGYEQYF.

In this sample, this clonotype turned up a few times. The J gene is TRBJ2-3, the V gene TRBV7-9, with a tentative D call TRBD1 (5 bases). Between the trimmed V and J ends, which lost 1 base and 2 bases, there was a span of 10 bases. CDR1 and CDR2 (germline): SEHNR, FQNEAQ (reference sequence). The CDR3 loop spans 15 amino acids. CDR3 bases: TGTGCCAGCAGCTTAGAAACAGGAGCCACAGATACGCAGTATTTT. It translates to CASSLETGATDTQYF.

This clonotype was observed a few times. The genes are TRBV28 and TRBJ2-7; 11 bases line up with TRBD1. There are 14 residues in the CDR3. The germline V gene encodes CDR1 MDHEN and CDR2 SYDVKM. V was pared by 8 bases and J by 1 base, with 4 bases of the junction left unmatched. CDR3 sequence: CASRTGGASYEQYF. For the CDR3, the DNA is TGTGCCAGCCGGACAGGGGGCGCTTCCTACGAGCAGTACTTC.

This clonotype was seen a handful of times. V and J are TRBV5-1 and TRBJ1-4; perhaps TRBD1 as D (5 bases). In germline, CDR1 is SGHRS, CDR2 YFSETQ. V dropped 4 bases and J dropped 2 bases, with 12 bases sitting between them. The CDR3 has 15 amino acids. The CDR3 sequence: CASSRARETNEKLFF. CDR3 in DNA: TGCGCCAGCAGCAGGGCCAGGGAGACTAATGAAAAACTGTTTTTT.

In this sample, this clonotype turned up a few times. The chain recombines TRBV20-1 with TRBJ1-3; 9 bases are a match to TRBD1. The germline V gene encodes CDR1 DFQATT and CDR2 SNEGSKA (reference sequence). This CDR3 is 13 amino acids long. After removal of 5 bases from V and 2 bases from J, the junction contained 1 base not matched to a gene. The CDR3 spells CSAWTGAGNTIYF. The CDR3 DNA sequence: TGCAGTGCTTGGACAGGGGCTGGAAACACCATATATTTT.

V usage is TRBV6-4 and J usage is TRBJ2-7, with D hard to call. Per germline, CDR1 MRHNA and CDR2 SNTAGT. Trimming pared 5 bases from V and 6 bases from J, leaving 11 bases between. CDR3 size: 12 residues. The CDR3 nucleotides read TGTGCCAGCAGTATTATTGGTAGCGAGCAGTACTTC. The encoded protein is CASSIIGSEQYF.

This clonotype was seen a few times. V usage is TRBV7-2 and J usage is TRBJ2-5, with 9 bases aligning to TRBD2. After removal of 5 bases from V and 0 bases from J, the junction contained 7 bases not matched to a gene. Germline V gene data show CDR1 as SGHTA and CDR2 as FQGNSA. CDR3 length: 16 amino acids. The CDR3 region has the DNA TGTGCCAGCAGCCCCGGGACTAGCAGTTACCAAGAGACCCAGTACTTC. It codes for CASSPGTSSYQETQYF.

There are a few counts of this clonotype. The chain employs TRBV6-1 and TRBJ2-3, with 13 bases aligning to TRBD2. V shed 4 bases and J 2 bases; nucleotides not matched to a gene: 12. This CDR3 contains 19 residues. From germline, CDR1 is MNHNS and CDR2 SASEGT. In DNA, the CDR3 is TGTGCCAGCAGTGGCGGACTAGCGGGAGTCTTCAGTTCCACAGATACGCAGTATTTT. The encoded protein is CASSGGLAGVFSSTDTQYF.

The chain employs TRBV11-2 and TRBJ2-7; perhaps D is TRBD1 or TRBD2 (6 bases each). This CDR3 spans 16 amino acids. Trimming stripped 0 bases from V and 4 bases from J, with 16 bases between. CDR1 and CDR2 (germline): SGHAT, FQNNGV. This CDR3 reads CASSLEYSGARYEQYF. CDR3 nucleotides: TGTGCCAGCAGCTTAGAGTATTCGGGGGCTAGGTACGAGCAGTACTTC.

The CDR3 is CAISVGPRSGNTIYF. Here the CDR3 DNA reads TGTGCCATCAGTGTGGGGCCCCGCTCTGGAAACACCATATATTTT. The genes are TRBV10-3 and TRBJ1-3; D may be TRBD1 (5 bases). The CDR3 totals 15 residues. Between the trimmed V and J ends, which lost 4 bases and 0 bases, there was a span of 10 bases. Germline V gene sequence: CDR1 ENHRY, CDR2 SYGVKD.

This clonotype was observed at least ten times. V and J are TRBV20-1 and TRBJ2-3; TRBD2 matches 8 bases. The CDR3 runs 16 residues. J lost 0 bases, V lost 5 bases, and 10 bases had no gene match. Germline CDR1 reads DFQATT; CDR2 reads SNEGSKA (reference sequence). The CDR3 nucleotides read TGCAGTGCTGCGACCACTAGCGGTCGCAGCACAGATACGCAGTATTTT. Its protein is CSAATTSGRSTDTQYF.

This clonotype was recorded many times. This chain links TRBV12-3 or TRBV12-4 with TRBJ1-1, with D unclear. This CDR3 has 13 residues. V lost 2 bases to trimming and J lost 3 bases, with 7 bases between them. The CDR3 nucleotides read TGTGCCAGCAGTTTAAGATTGGACACTGAAGCTTTCTTT. Its translation: CASSLRLDTEAFF.

This clonotype has a count of ten or more. This sequence joins TRBV3-1 and TRBJ2-4, with D tentatively TRBD1 (5 bases). From germline, CDR1 is LGHDT and CDR2 YNNKEL (reference sequence). This CDR3 contains 13 residues. V shed 1 base and J shed 12 bases, with 13 bases lying between them. Here the CDR3 reads CASSQGTRGAQYF. CDR3 nucleotide sequence: TGTGCCAGCAGCCAAGGGACACGAGGAGCTCAGTACTTC.

The sample holds many counts of this clonotype. The genes are TRBV14 and TRBJ1-2; D is unresolved. Trimming pared 1 base from V and 8 bases from J, leaving 8 bases between. Germline values: CDR1 SGHDN, CDR2 FVKESK. This CDR3 contains 12 residues. The CDR3 loop reads CASSQGPTGYTF. The CDR3 nucleotides read TGTGCCAGCAGCCAAGGGCCGACCGGCTACACCTTC.

This clonotype was counted at least ten times. This CDR3 is CASRWGTHTDTQYF. The CDR3 DNA is TGTGCCAGCAGATGGGGGACTCACACAGATACGCAGTATTTT. The chain carries TRBV27 and TRBJ2-3, with D possibly matching TRBD2 (6 bases). CDR1 is MNHEY and CDR2 is SMNVEV in the germline V gene (reference sequence). The CDR3 covers 14 residues. The ends were cut back, 6 bases at V and 2 bases at J, with 12 bases in the middle.

There are a few counts of this clonotype. The rearrangement uses TRBV15 and TRBJ2-5; no reliable D call. Germline V lookup: CDR1 LNHNV, CDR2 YYDKDF (reference sequence). V dropped 0 bases and J dropped 4 bases, with 12 bases sitting between them. The CDR3 totals 15 residues. The chain's CDR3 is CATSRDDRLGETQYF. The CDR3 DNA is TGTGCCACCAGCAGAGATGACCGCCTGGGAGAGACCCAGTACTTC.

This clonotype was found many times. This chain joins TRBV5-5 and TRBJ1-5, with D possibly being TRBD1 (5 bases). This CDR3 spans 14 amino acids. Trimming took off 3 bases at V and 3 bases at J, with 10 bases between the two ends. Germline-derived CDR1 and CDR2 are SGHKS and YYEKEE (reference sequence). The CDR3 region has the DNA TGTGCCAGCAGCTCACGGGACGCCAATCAGCCCCAGCATTTT. Amino acid sequence: CASSSRDANQPQHF.

This clonotype was counted between two and nine times. The gene calls are TRBV18 and TRBJ2-3; D gene ambiguous. The CDR3 spans 15 residues. V lost 3 bases and J 0 bases, leaving 10 bases between the germline ends. CDR1 is KGHSH, CDR2 LQKENI, per germline. CDR3 loop: CASSPTKTSTDTQYF. The CDR3 DNA follows: TGTGCCAGCTCACCCACCAAGACTAGCACAGATACGCAGTATTTT.

This clonotype has only a few counts. This rearrangement joins TRBV15 to TRBJ2-1; 9 bases agree with TRBD1. The V and J ends lost 1 base and 6 bases, in that order; junction bases with no gene match: 7. CDR1 and CDR2 (germline): LNHNV, YYDKDF (reference sequence). This CDR3 has 16 amino acids. CDR3 sequence reads: CATSRVDRTGVNEQFF. CDR3 DNA: TGTGCCACCAGCAGAGTTGATAGGACAGGGGTCAATGAGCAGTTCTTC.

This clonotype was detected only a few times. The chain couples TRBV9 to TRBJ2-5, with TRBD2 matching over 8 bases. The V segment lost 2 bases and the J segment 1 base; nucleotides outside the gene matches: 4. This CDR3 contains 15 residues. Germline CDR1 reads SGDLS; CDR2 reads YYNGEE. In DNA, the CDR3 is TGTGCCAGCAGCGTTCTAGCGGGCCTCCAAGAGACCCAGTACTTC. Its translation: CASSVLAGLQETQYF.

This clonotype was counted between two and nine times. V gene TRBV18 combines with J gene TRBJ2-7, with 8 bases lining up with TRBD1. Germline V lookup: CDR1 KGHSH, CDR2 LQKENI. The CDR3 is 18 residues long. V shed 3 bases, J shed 5 bases, and the junction held 18 bases outside the gene matches. CDR3 protein: CASSPDLRDRNYEDEQYF. CDR3 DNA: TGTGCCAGCTCACCGGACCTCCGGGACAGGAATTATGAGGACGAGCAGTACTTC. Full variable domain (outside the CDR3, taken from reference TRBV18 and TRBJ2-7): NAGVMQNPRHLVRRRGQEARLRCSPMKGHSHVYWYRQLPEEGLKFMVYLQKENIIDESGMPKERFSAEFPKEGPSILRIQQVVRGDSAAYFCASSPDLRDRNYEDEQYFGPGTRLTVT.

The rearrangement uses TRBV18 and TRBJ2-3; no clear D gene. From germline, CDR1 is KGHSH and CDR2 LQKENI. This CDR3 region has 14 residues. V was pared by 0 bases and J by 4 bases, with 8 bases between. CDR3 sequence (DNA): TGTGCCAGCTCACCACCAATGGTCCCAGATACGCAGTATTTT. Translating it yields CASSPPMVPDTQYF.

This clonotype was seen only a few times. The V and J genes are TRBV7-2 and TRBJ2-5, with TRBD1 matching over 8 bases. The CDR3 spans 15 residues. Germline V gene sequence: CDR1 SGHTA, CDR2 FQGNSA. After removal of 3 bases from V and 5 bases from J, the junction contained 8 bases not matched to a gene. CDR3 loop: CASSLRTGRRETQYF. CDR3 DNA sequence: TGTGCCAGCAGCTTGAGGACAGGGAGAAGGGAGACCCAGTACTTC.

V gene TRBV7-9 combines with J gene TRBJ2-7, with 13 bases matching TRBD2. Germline CDR1 SEHNR, CDR2 FQNEAQ (reference sequence). This CDR3 comprises 14 residues. J lost 2 bases, V lost 5 bases, and 0 bases had no gene match. CDR3 bases: TGTGCCAGCAGCACTAGCGGGAGGGCCTACGAGCAGTACTTC. It encodes CASSTSGRAYEQYF.

This clonotype was picked up a small number of times. The chain carries TRBV7-2 and TRBJ2-5; D may be TRBD1 (5 bases). The CDR3 consists of 13 residues. V was pared by 2 bases and J by 7 bases, with 11 bases between. Per germline, CDR1 SGHTA and CDR2 FQGNSA. CDR3 loop: CASSLFGARTQYF. The DNA of the CDR3 is TGTGCCAGCAGCTTATTTGGGGCCAGGACCCAGTACTTC.

The V and J genes are TRBV7-9 and TRBJ1-4; tentatively, D is TRBD1 (6 bases). V was trimmed by 5 bases and J by 5 bases, leaving 18 bases between them. This CDR3 spans 16 amino acids. Germline CDR1 SEHNR, CDR2 FQNEAQ (reference sequence). In nucleotides, the CDR3 is TGTGCCAGCAGCGCCCCACTGACAGGAGGGAATGAAAAACTGTTTTTT. Translating gives CASSAPLTGGNEKLFF.

V is TRBV24-1 and J is TRBJ1-2, with D possibly being TRBD1 (5 bases). The CDR3 sequence is 14 residues long. Trimming stripped 1 base from V and 7 bases from J, with 12 bases between. Germline V CDR1 and CDR2: KGHDR, SFDVKD. The CDR3 DNA reads TGTGCCACCAGTGATTTAGGGCAGGGTTTTGGCTACACCTTC. It encodes CATSDLGQGFGYTF.

This clonotype was observed a handful of times. The rearrangement joins TRBV14 to TRBJ2-3; tentative D call: TRBD2 (5 bases). CDR1 is SGHDN and CDR2 is FVKESK in the germline V gene. Trimming shortened V by 4 bases and J by 3 bases, and 11 bases separated the two germline ends. The CDR3 loop spans 14 amino acids. The CDR3 region is CASSPRGITDTQYF. CDR3 nucleotides: TGTGCCAGCAGCCCCCGGGGAATTACAGATACGCAGTATTTT.

The chain carries TRBV18 and TRBJ2-4, with TRBD2 identical over 7 bases. J gave up 4 bases and V 3 bases, and 0 bases lay outside the gene matches. Germline lookup yields CDR1 KGHSH and CDR2 LQKENI. The CDR3 loop spans 13 amino acids. The CDR3 region is CASSPGGKNIQYF. CDR3 sequence (DNA): TGTGCCAGCTCACCGGGGGGGAAAAACATTCAGTACTTC.

In this sample, this clonotype turned up a few times. The rearrangement links TRBV14 to TRBJ2-4, with TRBD2 matching 12 bases. The germline V gene encodes CDR1 SGHDN and CDR2 FVKESK. Unmatched junction bases numbered 11, after V lost 1 base and J lost 4 bases. The CDR3 runs 19 residues. Here the CDR3 DNA reads TGTGCCAGCAGCCAAGGGAAAACTAGCGGGGGGCCTAGGAAAAACATTCAGTACTTC. This sequence encodes CASSQGKTSGGPRKNIQYF.